These T cell receptor beta chains were read from a single sample in a study of T cells and copy number aberrations in small-cell lung cancer. TCRdb keeps only in-frame clones here, not all; method: immunoSEQ multiplex PCR. The sample holds 6,000 to 7,500 clones, approximately 80% seen once. Sequencing was done on a sample of normal tissue next to the tumor. Receptors were obtained from a woman aged 50 to 60 with small cell lung cancer. Each CDR3 is given without its conserved first and last residue.

j_gene | v_gene | CDR3aa
TRBJ2-3 | TRBV11-3 | ASSKQVGTDTQY
TRBJ1-1 | TRBV7-2 | ASSLDRGRTEAF
TRBJ1-1 | TRBV25-1 | ASRDSGPGNTEAF
TRBJ1-4 | TRBV19 | ASTAVGRVTNEKLF
TRBJ1-3 | TRBV10-3 | AISKVLGNTIY
TRBJ1-1 | TRBV30 | AGTGRGTEAF
TRBJ2-7 | TRBV6-1 | ASSEIGNKYEQY
TRBJ1-5 | TRBV12-5 | ASVPGQGTSFSNQPQH
TRBJ2-5 | TRBV28 | ASRKTGRETQY
TRBJ2-5 | TRBV5-1 | ASSLLGQGGRETQY
TRBJ2-7 | TRBV19 | ASRRGMGQDYEQY
TRBJ2-2 | TRBV15 | ATSRDVRQGWNTGELF
TRBJ2-2 | TRBV28 | ASSLSLGEFTGELF
TRBJ1-3 | TRBV28 | ASESSQGVFGNTIY
TRBJ2-1 | TRBV29-1 | SGLGPGLANNEQF
TRBJ2-7 | TRBV5-6 | ASSLVSRWTSSYEQY
TRBJ2-7 | TRBV23-1 | ASSHLGLMAYEQY